Listed below are T cell receptor beta chains from one sample, sequenced in a study of cytomegalovirus exposure and HLA in healthy donors. Generated by immunoSEQ multiplex PCR, the TCRdb table keeps only in-frame clones and is missing some. The table records almost 200,000 clones, around 78% of them present only once. Sequencing input: PBMCs. The source is a man aged 25-45 years in good health and CMV-seronegative. Both conserved end residues are trimmed from each CDR3. D genes are given only for firm matches. Rows give clone size only sometimes, using once, few, many, or a class for an expanded clone.

abundance: .
j_gene: TRBJ1-1
v_gene: TRBV27
len: 12
d_gene: .
CDR3aa: ASSLYSVNTEAF

abundance: few
j_gene: TRBJ2-1
v_gene: TRBV11-3
len: 14
d_gene: TRBD2
CDR3aa: ASSSTGLFPYNEQF

abundance: .
j_gene: TRBJ1-1
v_gene: TRBV5-4
len: 12
d_gene: .
CDR3aa: ASSLVSVNTEAF

abundance: .
j_gene: TRBJ1-5
v_gene: TRBV29-1
len: 12
d_gene: .
CDR3aa: SASTVNSNQPQH

abundance: .
j_gene: TRBJ2-5
v_gene: TRBV29-1
len: 12
d_gene: .
CDR3aa: SVETPASEETQY

abundance: few
j_gene: TRBJ2-7
v_gene: TRBV7-2
len: 12
d_gene: .
CDR3aa: ASSPRASAYEQY

abundance: .
j_gene: TRBJ2-3
v_gene: TRBV30
len: 18
d_gene: TRBD2
CDR3aa: AWSGQNGREGRATWDTQY

abundance: .
j_gene: TRBJ2-7
v_gene: TRBV2
len: 10
d_gene: .
CDR3aa: ASGGSAYEQY

abundance: .
j_gene: TRBJ2-7
v_gene: TRBV29-1
len: 11
d_gene: TRBD2
CDR3aa: SVALGGAHEQY

abundance: .
j_gene: TRBJ2-3
v_gene: TRBV5-6
len: 14
d_gene: TRBD1
CDR3aa: ASSYSGTGLVDTQY

abundance: few
j_gene: TRBJ1-1
v_gene: TRBV28
len: 13
d_gene: .
CDR3aa: ASSPNGGLETEAF

abundance: .
j_gene: TRBJ1-5
v_gene: TRBV5-6
len: 16
d_gene: .
CDR3aa: ASSPGGGGIMGNQPQH

abundance: .
j_gene: TRBJ2-7
v_gene: TRBV25-1
len: 14
d_gene: TRBD1
CDR3aa: ASSDPPGTGGHEQY

abundance: .
j_gene: TRBJ2-7
v_gene: TRBV5-4
len: 12
d_gene: TRBD1
CDR3aa: ASSSPRTGSEQY

abundance: .
j_gene: TRBJ1-1
v_gene: TRBV14
len: 14
d_gene: .
CDR3aa: ASSQVGWAQGIEAF

abundance: .
j_gene: TRBJ2-3
v_gene: TRBV28
len: 10
d_gene: .
CDR3aa: ASSTGADTQY

abundance: .
j_gene: TRBJ2-1
v_gene: TRBV6-4
len: 10
d_gene: .
CDR3aa: ASSERRGEQF

abundance: .
j_gene: TRBJ2-3
v_gene: TRBV9
len: 14
d_gene: TRBD1
CDR3aa: ASSAGQGVPTDTQY

abundance: once
j_gene: TRBJ2-7
v_gene: TRBV6-1
len: 14
d_gene: TRBD2
CDR3aa: ASSARTSGTTYEQY

abundance: .
j_gene: TRBJ2-3
v_gene: TRBV5-1
len: 16
d_gene: TRBD2
CDR3aa: ASSKGLATILSTDTQY

abundance: few
j_gene: TRBJ2-5
v_gene: TRBV2
len: 14
d_gene: TRBD2
CDR3aa: ASSPGLAGREETQY

abundance: .
j_gene: TRBJ1-2
v_gene: TRBV6-5
len: 13
d_gene: .
CDR3aa: ASRPRQRDNYGYT

abundance: .
j_gene: TRBJ2-5
v_gene: TRBV15
len: 12
d_gene: .
CDR3aa: ATSGRDLGRPQY

abundance: .
j_gene: TRBJ2-2
v_gene: TRBV19
len: 13
d_gene: .
CDR3aa: ASIGGQGNTGELF

abundance: .
j_gene: TRBJ1-1
v_gene: TRBV5-6
len: 12
d_gene: .
CDR3aa: ASSYKQGFAEAF

abundance: .
j_gene: .
v_gene: TRBV6-5
len: 14
d_gene: .
CDR3aa: ASSYGAGLGSYEQY

abundance: .
j_gene: TRBJ1-1
v_gene: TRBV7-9
len: 13
d_gene: .
CDR3aa: ASSLARGGDTEAF

abundance: .
j_gene: TRBJ2-7
v_gene: TRBV5-1
len: 12
d_gene: .
CDR3aa: ASREGWGNYEQY

abundance: .
j_gene: TRBJ2-7
v_gene: TRBV11-2
len: 12
d_gene: .
CDR3aa: ASSPRVTGSEQY

abundance: .
j_gene: TRBJ2-7
v_gene: TRBV15
len: 11
d_gene: .
CDR3aa: ATSRDRAHEQY

abundance: few
j_gene: TRBJ2-7
v_gene: TRBV6-5
len: 13
d_gene: TRBD2
CDR3aa: ASSYSRDYAYEQY

abundance: .
j_gene: TRBJ2-2
v_gene: TRBV19
len: 15
d_gene: .
CDR3aa: ASSIRTKIPNTGELF

abundance: few
j_gene: TRBJ2-1
v_gene: TRBV5-5
len: 10
d_gene: TRBD2
CDR3aa: ASSAGGNEQF

abundance: .
j_gene: TRBJ1-3
v_gene: TRBV7-8
len: 13
d_gene: .
CDR3aa: ASSLAGTQGNTIY

abundance: few
j_gene: TRBJ1-4
v_gene: TRBV28
len: 12
d_gene: .
CDR3aa: ASSLGGLNEKLF

abundance: .
j_gene: TRBJ1-1
v_gene: TRBV19
len: 13
d_gene: TRBD1
CDR3aa: ASTTDRGMNTEAF

abundance: .
j_gene: TRBJ2-7
v_gene: TRBV6-6
len: 12
d_gene: TRBD2
CDR3aa: ASSGLAGGHEQY

abundance: .
j_gene: TRBJ1-2
v_gene: TRBV28
len: 13
d_gene: .
CDR3aa: ASSLGGRSAYGYT

abundance: .
j_gene: TRBJ2-1
v_gene: TRBV6-5
len: 13
d_gene: TRBD2
CDR3aa: ASRATSGPYNEQF

abundance: .
j_gene: TRBJ1-5
v_gene: TRBV18
len: 12
d_gene: .
CDR3aa: ASSLGQSNQPQH

abundance: .
j_gene: TRBJ2-5
v_gene: TRBV29-1
len: 12
d_gene: .
CDR3aa: SVDGAQGEETQY

abundance: .
j_gene: TRBJ1-2
v_gene: TRBV7-9
len: 11
d_gene: TRBD1
CDR3aa: ASSPGTGSGYT

abundance: .
j_gene: TRBJ2-1
v_gene: TRBV7-2
len: 14
d_gene: TRBD2
CDR3aa: ASSLSGASGSYEQF

abundance: .
j_gene: TRBJ2-7
v_gene: TRBV5-4
len: 10
d_gene: .
CDR3aa: ASSYDYYEQY

abundance: .
j_gene: TRBJ2-4
v_gene: TRBV29-1
len: 13
d_gene: .
CDR3aa: SVEDLAVSKNIQY

abundance: .
j_gene: TRBJ2-7
v_gene: TRBV9
len: 16
d_gene: TRBD1
CDR3aa: ASSVVPSAGTGSHEQY

abundance: few
j_gene: TRBJ2-5
v_gene: TRBV11-2
len: 11
d_gene: .
CDR3aa: ASSLGQRETQY

abundance: once
j_gene: TRBJ1-3
v_gene: TRBV7-2
len: 13
d_gene: TRBD1
CDR3aa: ASSLDRGTGNTIY

abundance: .
j_gene: TRBJ2-1
v_gene: TRBV5-1
len: 13
d_gene: TRBD1
CDR3aa: ASSPKDRGSNEQF

abundance: .
j_gene: TRBJ2-7
v_gene: TRBV18
len: 13
d_gene: TRBD2
CDR3aa: ASSPRVAGDYEQY

abundance: .
j_gene: TRBJ2-7
v_gene: TRBV5-1
len: 11
d_gene: TRBD1
CDR3aa: ASSSDRVGEQY

abundance: once
j_gene: TRBJ2-1
v_gene: TRBV19
len: 13
d_gene: TRBD2
CDR3aa: ASTLLAGHYNEQF

abundance: few
j_gene: TRBJ1-2
v_gene: TRBV2
len: 14
d_gene: .
CDR3aa: ASSEAAGGPYYGYT